These 23 T cell receptor beta chains originate from one sample sequenced in a study of shared T cell receptors in the human thymus. Libraries were prepared by immunoSEQ multiplex PCR; TCRdb keeps only in-frame clonotypes and omits some of them. The sample yields 630,000 or so clones, about 89% seen once. These sequences were also reported in another study, on human thymus T cells.

The sample taken for sequencing was thymocytes. The receptors shown here come from a boy less than two years old with a congenital heart defect.

V gene TRBV4-3 combines with J gene TRBJ2-1; TRBD2 matches at 14 bases. The J segment lost 7 bases and the V segment lost 0 bases, leaving 14 bases of the junction unmatched. The CDR3 sequence is 20 residues long. Germline lookup yields CDR1 LGHNA and CDR2 YSLEER. CDR3 DNA sequence: TGCGCCAGCAGCCAAGATTTGGGGACAGGGGGGACTAGCGGGAGTAATGAGCAGTTCTTC. Protein sequence: CASSQDLGTGGTSGSNEQFF.

This clone was recorded only once. The V call is TRBV13, the J call TRBJ2-2; 12 nucleotides align to TRBD2. Germline lookup yields CDR1 PRHDT and CDR2 FYEKMQ (reference sequence). The CDR3 totals 17 residues. Losses at the gene ends were 4 bases for V and 2 bases for J; bases not matched to a gene: 5. The CDR3 sequence: CASSSAGLAGNTGELFF. The CDR3 DNA follows: TGTGCCAGCAGCTCCGCTGGACTAGCGGGAAACACCGGGGAGCTGTTTTTT.

V gene TRBV7-3 combines with J gene TRBJ1-2, with 9 positions matching TRBD1. Losses at the gene ends were 0 bases for V and 3 bases for J; bases not matched to a gene: 5. This CDR3 is 16 amino acids long. Germline CDR1 SGHTA, CDR2 FQGTGA. This CDR3 is CASSLTPGQGHYGYTF. The DNA for the CDR3 is TGTGCCAGCAGCTTAACCCCGGGACAGGGACACTATGGCTACACCTTC.

J is TRBJ2-2 and V is TRBV7-6, with TRBD1 matching over 8 bases. There are 14 residues in the CDR3. V lost 4 bases, J lost 8 bases, and 6 bases stayed unmatched. Germline CDR1 SGHVS, CDR2 FNYEAQ. DNA of the CDR3: TGTGCCAGCAGCTCCGGACAGGGAGGAGGGGAGCTGTTTTTT. Translating it yields CASSSGQGGGELFF.

This chain joins TRBV5-6 and TRBJ2-3; 10 positions agree with TRBD1. The CDR3 runs 16 residues. V trimming: 4 bases; J trimming: 5 bases; junction bases outside the gene matches: 10. Germline-derived CDR1 and CDR2 are SGHDT and YYEEEE. CDR3 sequence: CASSSPGTGDRDTQYF. The CDR3 DNA follows: TGTGCCAGCAGCAGTCCCGGGACAGGGGATAGAGATACGCAGTATTTT.

Notes on this clone: Other nucleotide sequences in the sample specify the same CDR3. The DNA for the CDR3 is TGTGCCAGCAGCGTAGCGGGCACAGATACGCAGTATTTT. Translated, it gives CASSVAGTDTQYF. The rearrangement links TRBV9 to TRBJ2-3; D is unresolved. Trimming left V 0 bases short and J 1 base short, with 3 bases between. The CDR3 spans 13 residues. Germline CDR1 SGDLS, CDR2 YYNGEE.

The gene calls are TRBV6-6 and TRBJ1-5; TRBD1 might be the D (5 bases). This CDR3 is built from 14 residues. Trimming took off 6 bases at V and 1 base at J, with 10 bases between the two ends. Germline CDR1 reads MNHNY; CDR2 reads SVGAGI (reference sequence). This chain's CDR3 is CASSLGQSNQPQHF. For the CDR3, the DNA is TGTGCCAGCAGCCTGGGGCAGAGCAATCAGCCCCAGCATTTT.

J is TRBJ1-5 and V is TRBV28; 10 bases align to TRBD1. V shed 6 bases, J shed 2 bases, and the junction held 16 bases outside the gene matches. Germline CDR1 and CDR2: MDHEN and SYDVKM. The CDR3 totals 19 residues. The CDR3 loop reads CASSKAGTGAGRGNQPQHF. In DNA form, the CDR3 reads TGTGCCAGCAGCAAGGCTGGGACAGGGGCCGGGCGGGGCAATCAGCCCCAGCATTTT.

The V call is TRBV23-1, the J call TRBJ1-4; 7 bases are shared with TRBD1. TRBV23-1 counts as an open reading frame of uncertain function. The CDR3 contains 10 residues. In nucleotides, the CDR3 is TGCGGGGGGACAGTCCCCAGGCTGTTTTTT. This codes for CGGTVPRLFF.

This sequence joins TRBV5-1 and TRBJ2-3, with TRBD1 matching over 12 bases. Germline values: CDR1 SGHRS, CDR2 YFSETQ. The CDR3 runs to 15 residues. The V segment lost 2 bases and the J segment 7 bases; nucleotides outside the gene matches: 5. CDR3 residues: CASSFPGQGAYTQYF. CDR3 nucleotide sequence: TGCGCCAGCAGCTTCCCGGGACAGGGGGCTTATACGCAGTATTTT.

The rearrangement links TRBV6-1 to TRBJ1-5, with 7 bases identical to TRBD1. Germline V CDR1 and CDR2: MNHNS, SASEGT. This CDR3 comprises 15 residues. Germline trimming cut 6 bases from V and 4 bases from J; bases unmatched to any gene: 9. The CDR3 DNA is TGTGCCAGCAGAATTGAGGGACAGAAGAATCAGCCCCAGCATTTT. Residues: CASRIEGQKNQPQHF.

The rearrangement uses TRBV19 and TRBJ2-4; 8 nucleotides agree with TRBD2. V shed 8 bases and J 0 bases; nucleotides not matched to a gene: 12. The CDR3 consists of 17 residues. Looked up from germline, CDR1 is LNHDA and CDR2 is SQIVND (reference sequence). CDR3 sequence: CASLGASGLGAKNIQYF. CDR3 coding DNA: TGTGCCAGTTTAGGGGCTAGCGGGCTGGGAGCCAAAAACATTCAGTACTTC.

CDR3 nucleotide sequence: TGTGCCAGCAGCCAAGAGCCAGGGGGGAGCACAGATACGCAGTATTTT. This encodes CASSQEPGGSTDTQYF. The gene calls are TRBV14 and TRBJ2-3; a possible D gene is TRBD1 (7 bases). V dropped 0 bases and J dropped 0 bases, with 10 bases sitting between them. The CDR3 totals 16 residues. CDR1 SGHDN and CDR2 FVKESK come from the germline V gene.

V is TRBV19 and J is TRBJ1-2, with 7 bases matching TRBD1. After removal of 4 bases from V and 6 bases from J, the junction contained 8 bases not matched to a gene. The CDR3 loop spans 14 amino acids. Germline CDR1 is LNHDA and CDR2 is SQIVND (reference sequence). Here the CDR3 DNA reads TGTGCCAGTAGTAGGCCACAGGGGAAGAATGGCTACACCTTC. This codes for CASSRPQGKNGYTF.

This clone was seen only a few times. The junction departs from the called germline gene at one end, perhaps through a read error. The CDR3 loop is CASSIGTTYEKLFF. The CDR3 DNA is TGTGCCAGTAGTATCGGGACAACTTATGAAAAACTGTTTTTT. V and J are TRBV19 and TRBJ1-4, with a tentative D call TRBD1 (6 bases). The CDR3 sequence is 14 residues long. Germline CDR1 reads LNHDA; CDR2 reads SQIVND (reference sequence).

The chain combines TRBV10-2 with TRBJ1-1, with a possible D match to TRBD1 (6 bases). Germline CDR1 and CDR2: WSHSY and SAAADI. This CDR3 is 11 amino acids long. Between the trimmed V and J ends, which lost 7 bases and 5 bases, there was a span of 8 bases. The CDR3 here is CASKGGTEAFF. CDR3 DNA: TGCGCCAGCAAGGGGGGGACTGAAGCTTTCTTT.

V gene TRBV27 combines with J gene TRBJ2-7; D not certain. V dropped 5 bases and J dropped 2 bases, with 16 bases sitting between them. The germline gives CDR1 MNHEY, CDR2 SMNVEV (reference sequence). The CDR3 runs 15 residues. Written as DNA, the CDR3 is TGTGCCAGCAGTCTCAGGTCCTTACCGGCCTACGAGCAGTACTTC. Encoded protein: CASSLRSLPAYEQYF.

The chain carries TRBV10-3 and TRBJ2-7; 14 bases match TRBD2. The CDR3 has 17 amino acids. CDR1 is ENHRY, CDR2 SYGVKD, per germline. The junction had 6 bases not matched to a gene; V was cut back by 0 bases and J by 5 bases. CDR3 loop: CAISESGGTSGSHEQYF. The DNA for the CDR3 is TGTGCCATCAGTGAGTCGGGTGGGACTAGCGGGAGCCACGAGCAGTACTTC.

This clone was picked up one time. This rearrangement joins TRBV10-2 to TRBJ2-7; a weak D match, TRBD2 (5 bases). Trimming took off 3 bases at V and 6 bases at J, with 6 bases between the two ends. Germline V lookup: CDR1 WSHSY, CDR2 SAAADI. The CDR3 runs to 11 residues. CDR3 in DNA: TGCGCCAGCAGTGATGGAGGCGAGCAGTACTTC. Its translation: CASSDGGEQYF.

This clone is a singleton in its sample. V gene TRBV5-6 combines with J gene TRBJ1-1; 10 bases are shared with TRBD1. This CDR3 is built from 19 residues. V dropped 0 bases and J dropped 3; count of bases not matched to a gene: 14. Per germline, CDR1 SGHDT and CDR2 YYEEEE. In nucleotides, the CDR3 is TGTGCCAGCAGCTTGGAGGTGGGGAGACAGGGGGCGAGGTACACTGAAGCTTTCTTT. Protein sequence: CASSLEVGRQGARYTEAFF.

This rearrangement joins TRBV7-8 to TRBJ2-2, with 11 bases identical to TRBD1. The J segment lost 3 bases and the V segment lost 6 bases, leaving 6 bases of the junction unmatched. CDR3 size: 16 residues. CDR1 and CDR2 from the germline V gene are SGHVS and FQNEAQ. CDR3 DNA: TGTGCCAGCAGGTTTACGGGACAGGGGGACACCGGGGAGCTGTTTTTT. It yields the protein CASRFTGQGDTGELFF.

The chain is built from TRBV9 and TRBJ2-1; possibly TRBD1 for D (6 bases). This CDR3 contains 13 residues. Per the germline V gene, CDR1 is SGDLS and CDR2 is YYNGEE. Trimming removed 3 bases at V and 3 bases at J, with 7 bases between. The CDR3 DNA is TGTGCCAGCAGCGGGACAGTCTACAATGAGCAGTTCTTC. Encoded protein: CASSGTVYNEQFF.

This clone has a handful of counts. The chain couples TRBV5-4 to TRBJ1-1, with 7 bases identical to TRBD1. The length of the CDR3 is 14 residues. V was clipped by 5 bases and J by 3 bases; unmatched bases: 7. Germline V CDR1 and CDR2: SGHNT, YYREEE (reference sequence). This CDR3 is CASSSGTEDTEAFF. As DNA, the CDR3 is TGTGCCAGCAGTTCCGGGACAGAGGACACTGAAGCTTTCTTT.